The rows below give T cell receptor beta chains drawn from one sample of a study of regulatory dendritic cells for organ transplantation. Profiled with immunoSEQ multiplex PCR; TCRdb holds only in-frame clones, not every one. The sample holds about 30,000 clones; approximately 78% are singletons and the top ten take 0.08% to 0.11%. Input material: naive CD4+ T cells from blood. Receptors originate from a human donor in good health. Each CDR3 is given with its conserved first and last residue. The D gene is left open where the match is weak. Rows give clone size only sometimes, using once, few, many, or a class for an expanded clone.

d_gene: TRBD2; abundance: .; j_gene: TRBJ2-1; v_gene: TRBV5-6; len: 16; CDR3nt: TGTGCCAGCATCCGACTAGCGGGGGCCTCCTACAATGAGCAGTTCTTC; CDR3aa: CASIRLAGASYNEQFF
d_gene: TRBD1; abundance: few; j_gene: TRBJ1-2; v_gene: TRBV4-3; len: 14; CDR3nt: TGCGCCAGCAGCTCTTCGACAGGGGGGAGGGGCTACACCTTC; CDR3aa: CASSSSTGGRGYTF
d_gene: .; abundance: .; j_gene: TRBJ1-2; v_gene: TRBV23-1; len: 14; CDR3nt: TGCGCCAGCAGCCCCTCGACAGCCGACTATGGCTACACCTTC; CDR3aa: CASSPSTADYGYTF
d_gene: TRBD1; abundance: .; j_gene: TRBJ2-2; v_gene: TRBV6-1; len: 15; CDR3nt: TGTGCCAGCAGTTCTCAGACAGGGTGGGCCGGGGAGCTGTTTTTT; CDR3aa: CASSSQTGWAGELFF
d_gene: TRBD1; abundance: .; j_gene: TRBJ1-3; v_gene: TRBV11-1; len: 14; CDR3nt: TGTGCCAGCAGCCATGGGACAGACGGAAACACCATATATTTT; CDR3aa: CASSHGTDGNTIYF
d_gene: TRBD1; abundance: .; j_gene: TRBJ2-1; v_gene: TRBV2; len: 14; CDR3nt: TGTGCCAGCAGTGTAAGGACAGGGAGCAATGAGCAGTTCTTC; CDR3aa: CASSVRTGSNEQFF
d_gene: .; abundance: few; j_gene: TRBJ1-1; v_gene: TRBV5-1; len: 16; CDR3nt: TGCGCCAGCAGCTTTTCCGTCGGACAGCCGAACACTGAAGCTTTCTTT; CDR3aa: CASSFSVGQPNTEAFF
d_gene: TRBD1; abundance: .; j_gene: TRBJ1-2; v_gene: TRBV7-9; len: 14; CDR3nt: TGTGCCAGCAGCGATGAGGACAGGGGCTATGGCTACACCTTC; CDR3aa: CASSDEDRGYGYTF
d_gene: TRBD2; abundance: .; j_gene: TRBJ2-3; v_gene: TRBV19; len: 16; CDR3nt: TGTGCCAGTAGTACCCGACTAGCGGGGTCCACAGATACGCAGTATTTT; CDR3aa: CASSTRLAGSTDTQYF
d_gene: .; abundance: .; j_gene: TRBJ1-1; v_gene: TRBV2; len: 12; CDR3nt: TGTGCCAGCAAAGAACGGGACACTGAAGCTTTCTTT; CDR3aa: CASKERDTEAFF
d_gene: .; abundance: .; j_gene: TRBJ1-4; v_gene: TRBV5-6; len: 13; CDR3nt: TGTGCCAGCGGTGCAAGGCTAGCGGAAAAACTGTTTTTT; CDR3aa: CASGARLAEKLFF
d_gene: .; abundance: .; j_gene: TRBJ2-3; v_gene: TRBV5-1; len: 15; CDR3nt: TGCGCCAGCAGCTCGAACAGGGGAGGAGCAGATACGCAGTATTTT; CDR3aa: CASSSNRGGADTQYF
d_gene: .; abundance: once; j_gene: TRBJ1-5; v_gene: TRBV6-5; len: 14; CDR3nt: TGTGCCAGCAGCCTCCCGGGTCCTAATCAGCCCCAGCATTTT; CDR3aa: CASSLPGPNQPQHF
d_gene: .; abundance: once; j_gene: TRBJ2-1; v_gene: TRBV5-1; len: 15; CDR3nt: TGCGCCAGCAGCTTGGCCGGGGGAACCTACAATGAGCAGTTCTTC; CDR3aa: CASSLAGGTYNEQFF
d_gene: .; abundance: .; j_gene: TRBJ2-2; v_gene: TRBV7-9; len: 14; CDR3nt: TGTGCCAGCAGCTCCCGCGGGAACACTGGGGAGCTGTTTTTT; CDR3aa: CASSSRGNTGELFF